This TCR beta chain was recovered during a study of blood T cell repertoires in COVID-19. Across the whole study: T cells, B-cell-depleted T cells, or PBMCs supplied cDNA or gDNA.

In the authors' methods: By means of reference gene primer amplification, nucleated cell counts were estimated. The protocol was immunoSEQ multiplex PCR, while the TCRdb copy is restricted to in-frame clones and leaves out a portion. V and J calls and clone size are copied from that table; D and trimming were computed from the DNA. The sample gives fewer than 350,000 clones, approximately 83% of which show up once; over 2% is in the top ten. By share of the sample, this clone is medium-sized (0.01 to 0.1%). CDR1 is MRHNA, CDR2 SNTAGT, per germline. V shed 2 bases, J shed 4 bases, and the junction held 0 bases outside the gene matches. The CDR3 spans 13 residues.

The chain has TRBV6-4 and TRBJ2-3, with TRBD2 identical over 7 bases. This receptor was obtained from a woman in her twenties or thirties who had recovered from COVID-19. The sample comprised peripheral blood. The CDR3 is CASSDGGADTQYF. As DNA, the CDR3 is TGTGCCAGCAGTGACGGGGGGGCAGATACGCAGTATTTT.